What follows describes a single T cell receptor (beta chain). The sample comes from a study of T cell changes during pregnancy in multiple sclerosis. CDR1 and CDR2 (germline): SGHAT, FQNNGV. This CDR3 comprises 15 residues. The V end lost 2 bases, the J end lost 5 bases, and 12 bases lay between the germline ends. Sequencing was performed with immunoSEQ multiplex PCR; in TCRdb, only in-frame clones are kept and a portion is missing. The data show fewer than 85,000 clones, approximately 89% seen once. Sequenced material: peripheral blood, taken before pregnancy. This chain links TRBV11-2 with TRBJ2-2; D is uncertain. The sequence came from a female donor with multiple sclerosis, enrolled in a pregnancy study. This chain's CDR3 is CASSLLGKPTGELFF. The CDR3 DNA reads TGTGCCAGCAGCTTACTAGGCAAACCTACCGGGGAGCTGTTTTTT. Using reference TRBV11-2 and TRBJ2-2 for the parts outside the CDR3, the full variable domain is EAGVAQSPRYKIIEKRQSVAFWCNPISGHATLYWYQQILGQGPKLLIQFQNNGVVDDSQLPKDRFSAERLKGVDSTLKIQPAKLEDSAVYLCASSLLGKPTGELFFGEGSRLTVL.